The 2 T cell receptor beta chains below were found in one sample sequenced in a study of a mutant IDH1 vaccine in newly diagnosed glioma. For these receptors, no antigen is known. Time point meaning: week 35, safety follow-up. It was 300 ug of mutant IDH1 20-mer peptide that made up each vaccine dose, given with topical imiquimod. Using immunoSEQ multiplex PCR, the repertoire was profiled, and TCRdb retains in-frame clones only, with some absent. The table includes about 58,000 clones, roughly 79% detected once. Sample: PBMCs, taken from a glioma patient whose treatment included an IDH1 peptide vaccine. The source of these receptors is a man aged 35 to 55 with glioma.

This sequence joins TRBV12-5 and TRBJ2-3; 13 bases are a match to TRBD2. Losses at the gene ends were 1 base for V and 0 bases for J; bases not matched to a gene: 10. Per the germline V gene, CDR1 is LGHNT and CDR2 is FRNRAP. The CDR3 has 20 residues. In DNA form, the CDR3 reads TGTGCTAGTGGTTTGGCGACAAAGACTAGCGGGGGGACTAGCACAGATACGCAGTATTTT. Its translation is CASGLATKTSGGTSTDTQYF.

V gene TRBV6-6 combines with J gene TRBJ1-6; TRBD1 aligns across 7 bases. Unmatched junction bases numbered 14, after V lost 8 bases and J lost 13 bases. This CDR3 has 14 amino acids. Germline loops: CDR1 MNHNY, CDR2 SVGAGI (reference sequence). CDR3 loop: CASLPLGQWYPLHF. The CDR3, as DNA: TGTGCCAGCCTACCCTTGGGACAGTGGTATCCCCTCCACTTT.